This T cell receptor beta chain was documented in a study of blood T cell repertoires in COVID-19. Background on the study: Italy, Spain and the United States were the sources of the convalescent and acute COVID-19 samples. T cells, B-cell-depleted T cells, or PBMCs supplied cDNA or gDNA.

Per the study methods: For nucleated cells, counts were estimated from reference gene primer amplification. TCRdb keeps only in-frame clones here, not all; method: immunoSEQ multiplex PCR. V and J calls and clone size are given by that table; D and trimming were obtained from the DNA. The sample holds about 50,000 clones, more than 70% seen once. Germline V CDR1 and CDR2: GTSNPN, SVGIG (reference sequence). This CDR3 spans 15 amino acids. The germline V and J ends were trimmed by 5 bases and 1 base, with 14 bases remaining between them. Sequencing used peripheral blood. The clonotype comes from a woman aged 55-70 years with acute or convalescent COVID-19. The J gene is TRBJ2-2, the V gene TRBV30, with D possibly TRBD1 on 5 matching bases. The CDR3 sequence: CAWRPTGLNTGELFF. The CDR3 DNA is TGTGCCTGGCGACCTACAGGCTTGAACACCGGGGAGCTGTTTTTT.